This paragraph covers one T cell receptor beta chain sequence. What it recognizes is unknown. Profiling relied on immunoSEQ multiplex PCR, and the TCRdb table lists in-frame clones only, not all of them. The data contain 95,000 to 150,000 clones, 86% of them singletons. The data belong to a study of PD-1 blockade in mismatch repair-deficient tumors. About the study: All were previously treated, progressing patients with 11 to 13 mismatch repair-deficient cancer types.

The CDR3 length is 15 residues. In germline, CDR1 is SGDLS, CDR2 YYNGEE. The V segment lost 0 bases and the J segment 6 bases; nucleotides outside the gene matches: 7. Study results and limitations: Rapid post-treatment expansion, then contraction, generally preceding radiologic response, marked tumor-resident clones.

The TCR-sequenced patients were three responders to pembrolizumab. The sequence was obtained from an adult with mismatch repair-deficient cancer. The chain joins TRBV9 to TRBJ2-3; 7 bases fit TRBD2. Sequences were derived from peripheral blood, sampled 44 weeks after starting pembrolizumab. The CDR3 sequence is CASSVVPSGVDTQYF. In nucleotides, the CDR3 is TGTGCCAGCAGCGTAGTCCCTAGCGGTGTCGATACGCAGTATTTT.